The clone carrying this T cell receptor beta chain came up a few times. What it recognizes is unknown. These data belong to a study of OX40 agonist ivuxolimab in advanced cancers. Study at large: At 82.7% male, the cohort had a mean age of approximately 64 years, ranging from roughly 23 to 80.

Sequencing used immunoSEQ multiplex PCR; TCRdb keeps in-frame clones, though not all of them. The sample lists over 80,000 clones; roughly 93% were seen once. Study findings and constraints: A proportion of nonresponders additionally exhibited low normalized T-cell clonal expansion.

The source is an adult with an advanced solid tumor such as melanoma, head and neck, liver or kidney cancer. The input for sequencing was CD4+ or CD8+ T cells sorted from blood, taken in a trial of the OX40 agonist ivuxolimab.

The CDR3 region is CASSQLWASGSIYEQYF. CDR3 nucleotide sequence: TGTGCCAGCAGTCAGTTGTGGGCTAGCGGGAGTATCTACGAGCAGTACTTC. V usage is TRBV27 and J usage is TRBJ2-7; TRBD2 aligns across 10 bases. The CDR3 covers 17 residues. Trimming removed 5 bases from V and 3 bases from J; junction bases left unmatched: 13. In germline, CDR1 is MNHEY, CDR2 SMNVEV (reference sequence).